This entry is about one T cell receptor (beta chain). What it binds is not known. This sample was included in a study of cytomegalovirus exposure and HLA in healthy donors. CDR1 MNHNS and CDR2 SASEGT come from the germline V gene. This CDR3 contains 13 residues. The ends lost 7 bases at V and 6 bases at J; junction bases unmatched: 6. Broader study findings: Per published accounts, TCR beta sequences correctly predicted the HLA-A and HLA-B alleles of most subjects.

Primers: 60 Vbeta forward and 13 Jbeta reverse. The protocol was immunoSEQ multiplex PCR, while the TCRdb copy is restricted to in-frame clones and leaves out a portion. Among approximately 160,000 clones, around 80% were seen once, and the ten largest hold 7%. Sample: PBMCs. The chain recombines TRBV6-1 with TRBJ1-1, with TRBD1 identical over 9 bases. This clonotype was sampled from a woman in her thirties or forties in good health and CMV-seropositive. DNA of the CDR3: TGTGCCAGCATCAACAGGGGGCTATCTGAAGCTTTCTTT. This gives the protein CASINRGLSEAFF.